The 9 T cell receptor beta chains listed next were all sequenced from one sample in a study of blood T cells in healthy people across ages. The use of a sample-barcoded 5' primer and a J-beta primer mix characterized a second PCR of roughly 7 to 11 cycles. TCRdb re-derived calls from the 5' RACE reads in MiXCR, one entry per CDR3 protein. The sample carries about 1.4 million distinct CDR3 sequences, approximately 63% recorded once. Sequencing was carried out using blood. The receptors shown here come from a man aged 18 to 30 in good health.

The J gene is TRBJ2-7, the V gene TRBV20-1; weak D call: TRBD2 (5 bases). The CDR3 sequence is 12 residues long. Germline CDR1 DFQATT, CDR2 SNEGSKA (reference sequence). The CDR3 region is CSASEGGYEQYF. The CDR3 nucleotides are TGCAGCGCCTCCGAGGGCGGCTACGAGCAGTACTTC.

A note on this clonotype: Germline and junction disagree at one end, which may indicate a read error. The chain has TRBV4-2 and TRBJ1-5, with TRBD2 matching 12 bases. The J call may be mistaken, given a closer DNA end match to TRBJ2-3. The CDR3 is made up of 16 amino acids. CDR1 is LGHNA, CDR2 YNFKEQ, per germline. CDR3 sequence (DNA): TGTGCCAGCGGCCAAGATCTAGCGGGAGGGCCAGATACGCAGTATTTT. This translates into CASGQDLAGGPDTQYF.

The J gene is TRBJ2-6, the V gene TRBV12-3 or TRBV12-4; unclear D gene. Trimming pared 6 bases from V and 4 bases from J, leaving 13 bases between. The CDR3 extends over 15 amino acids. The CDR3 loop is CASRKTVLGANVLTF. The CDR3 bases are TGTGCCAGCAGAAAGACGGTTTTAGGGGCCAACGTCCTGACTTTC.

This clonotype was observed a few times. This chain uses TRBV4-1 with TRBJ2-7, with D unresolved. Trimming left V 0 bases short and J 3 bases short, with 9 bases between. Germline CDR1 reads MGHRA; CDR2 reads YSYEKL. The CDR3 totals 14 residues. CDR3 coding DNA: TGCGCCAGCAGCCAAGAGATGGGGTTCTACGAGCAGTACTTC. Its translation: CASSQEMGFYEQYF.

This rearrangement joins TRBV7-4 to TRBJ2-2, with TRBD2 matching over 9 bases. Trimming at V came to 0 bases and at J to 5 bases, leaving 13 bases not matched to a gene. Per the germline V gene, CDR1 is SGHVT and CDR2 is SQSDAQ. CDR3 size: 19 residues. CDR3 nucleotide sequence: TGTGCCAGCAGCTTAGCGCTCGGGCTAGCGGGGACCCAAACCGGGGAGCTGTTTTTT. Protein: CASSLALGLAGTQTGELFF.

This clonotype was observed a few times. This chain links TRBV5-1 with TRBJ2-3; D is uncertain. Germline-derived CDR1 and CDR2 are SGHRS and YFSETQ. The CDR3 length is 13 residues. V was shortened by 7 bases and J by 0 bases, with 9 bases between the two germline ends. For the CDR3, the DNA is TGCGCCAGCCGCGAGATGAGCACAGATACGCAGTATTTT. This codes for CASREMSTDTQYF.

CDR3 region: CSVEQGLANNEQFF. CDR3 sequence (DNA): TGCAGCGTTGAACAGGGGTTGGCTAACAATGAGCAGTTCTTC. The chain couples TRBV29-1 to TRBJ2-1, with a weak D call TRBD1 (6 bases). Trimming pared 2 bases from V and 5 bases from J, leaving 13 bases between. This CDR3 is 14 amino acids long. Germline V lookup: CDR1 SQVTM, CDR2 ANQGSEA.

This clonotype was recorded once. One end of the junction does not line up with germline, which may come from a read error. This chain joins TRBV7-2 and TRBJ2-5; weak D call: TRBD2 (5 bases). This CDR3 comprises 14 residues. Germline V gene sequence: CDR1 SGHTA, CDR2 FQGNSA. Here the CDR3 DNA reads TGTGCCAGCAGCCCTAGCCGGGTCCAAGAGACCCAGTGCTTC. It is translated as CASSPSRVQETQCF.

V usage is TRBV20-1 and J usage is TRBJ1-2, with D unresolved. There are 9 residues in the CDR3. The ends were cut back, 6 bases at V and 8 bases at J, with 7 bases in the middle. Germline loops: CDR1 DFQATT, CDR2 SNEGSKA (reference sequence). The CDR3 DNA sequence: TGCAGTGCCGGAACCGGCTACACCTTC. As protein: CSAGTGYTF.